This T cell receptor beta chain was captured in a study of T cells in Graves' hyperthyroidism and ophthalmopathy. TCR beta CDR3 sequences were amplified from RNA transcripts. Carried out on the TCR CDR3, a first-round RT-PCR used the HTBI primer set. MiXCR was run by TCRdb on the multiplex PCR reads, yielding one entry per CDR3 protein. Of around 600,000 distinct CDR3 sequences in the sample, 13% to 15% are singletons; the top ten hold roughly 7.1%. Reasons for excluding patients were uncontrolled infection, other autoimmune disease, pregnancy or lactation. V was cut by 3 bases and J by 12 bases, with 15 bases left in between. CDR1 and CDR2 from the germline V gene are LNHDA and SQIVND (reference sequence). This CDR3 is 13 amino acids long.

The clonotype comes from a woman between 18 and 29 years old with Graves' ophthalmopathy. The sequenced sample consisted of blood. The chain combines TRBV19 with TRBJ2-1, with no clear D. This chain's CDR3 is CASSIPDTIWQFF. The CDR3 coding sequence is TGTGCCAGTAGTATCCCAGACACGATATGGCAGTTCTTC.